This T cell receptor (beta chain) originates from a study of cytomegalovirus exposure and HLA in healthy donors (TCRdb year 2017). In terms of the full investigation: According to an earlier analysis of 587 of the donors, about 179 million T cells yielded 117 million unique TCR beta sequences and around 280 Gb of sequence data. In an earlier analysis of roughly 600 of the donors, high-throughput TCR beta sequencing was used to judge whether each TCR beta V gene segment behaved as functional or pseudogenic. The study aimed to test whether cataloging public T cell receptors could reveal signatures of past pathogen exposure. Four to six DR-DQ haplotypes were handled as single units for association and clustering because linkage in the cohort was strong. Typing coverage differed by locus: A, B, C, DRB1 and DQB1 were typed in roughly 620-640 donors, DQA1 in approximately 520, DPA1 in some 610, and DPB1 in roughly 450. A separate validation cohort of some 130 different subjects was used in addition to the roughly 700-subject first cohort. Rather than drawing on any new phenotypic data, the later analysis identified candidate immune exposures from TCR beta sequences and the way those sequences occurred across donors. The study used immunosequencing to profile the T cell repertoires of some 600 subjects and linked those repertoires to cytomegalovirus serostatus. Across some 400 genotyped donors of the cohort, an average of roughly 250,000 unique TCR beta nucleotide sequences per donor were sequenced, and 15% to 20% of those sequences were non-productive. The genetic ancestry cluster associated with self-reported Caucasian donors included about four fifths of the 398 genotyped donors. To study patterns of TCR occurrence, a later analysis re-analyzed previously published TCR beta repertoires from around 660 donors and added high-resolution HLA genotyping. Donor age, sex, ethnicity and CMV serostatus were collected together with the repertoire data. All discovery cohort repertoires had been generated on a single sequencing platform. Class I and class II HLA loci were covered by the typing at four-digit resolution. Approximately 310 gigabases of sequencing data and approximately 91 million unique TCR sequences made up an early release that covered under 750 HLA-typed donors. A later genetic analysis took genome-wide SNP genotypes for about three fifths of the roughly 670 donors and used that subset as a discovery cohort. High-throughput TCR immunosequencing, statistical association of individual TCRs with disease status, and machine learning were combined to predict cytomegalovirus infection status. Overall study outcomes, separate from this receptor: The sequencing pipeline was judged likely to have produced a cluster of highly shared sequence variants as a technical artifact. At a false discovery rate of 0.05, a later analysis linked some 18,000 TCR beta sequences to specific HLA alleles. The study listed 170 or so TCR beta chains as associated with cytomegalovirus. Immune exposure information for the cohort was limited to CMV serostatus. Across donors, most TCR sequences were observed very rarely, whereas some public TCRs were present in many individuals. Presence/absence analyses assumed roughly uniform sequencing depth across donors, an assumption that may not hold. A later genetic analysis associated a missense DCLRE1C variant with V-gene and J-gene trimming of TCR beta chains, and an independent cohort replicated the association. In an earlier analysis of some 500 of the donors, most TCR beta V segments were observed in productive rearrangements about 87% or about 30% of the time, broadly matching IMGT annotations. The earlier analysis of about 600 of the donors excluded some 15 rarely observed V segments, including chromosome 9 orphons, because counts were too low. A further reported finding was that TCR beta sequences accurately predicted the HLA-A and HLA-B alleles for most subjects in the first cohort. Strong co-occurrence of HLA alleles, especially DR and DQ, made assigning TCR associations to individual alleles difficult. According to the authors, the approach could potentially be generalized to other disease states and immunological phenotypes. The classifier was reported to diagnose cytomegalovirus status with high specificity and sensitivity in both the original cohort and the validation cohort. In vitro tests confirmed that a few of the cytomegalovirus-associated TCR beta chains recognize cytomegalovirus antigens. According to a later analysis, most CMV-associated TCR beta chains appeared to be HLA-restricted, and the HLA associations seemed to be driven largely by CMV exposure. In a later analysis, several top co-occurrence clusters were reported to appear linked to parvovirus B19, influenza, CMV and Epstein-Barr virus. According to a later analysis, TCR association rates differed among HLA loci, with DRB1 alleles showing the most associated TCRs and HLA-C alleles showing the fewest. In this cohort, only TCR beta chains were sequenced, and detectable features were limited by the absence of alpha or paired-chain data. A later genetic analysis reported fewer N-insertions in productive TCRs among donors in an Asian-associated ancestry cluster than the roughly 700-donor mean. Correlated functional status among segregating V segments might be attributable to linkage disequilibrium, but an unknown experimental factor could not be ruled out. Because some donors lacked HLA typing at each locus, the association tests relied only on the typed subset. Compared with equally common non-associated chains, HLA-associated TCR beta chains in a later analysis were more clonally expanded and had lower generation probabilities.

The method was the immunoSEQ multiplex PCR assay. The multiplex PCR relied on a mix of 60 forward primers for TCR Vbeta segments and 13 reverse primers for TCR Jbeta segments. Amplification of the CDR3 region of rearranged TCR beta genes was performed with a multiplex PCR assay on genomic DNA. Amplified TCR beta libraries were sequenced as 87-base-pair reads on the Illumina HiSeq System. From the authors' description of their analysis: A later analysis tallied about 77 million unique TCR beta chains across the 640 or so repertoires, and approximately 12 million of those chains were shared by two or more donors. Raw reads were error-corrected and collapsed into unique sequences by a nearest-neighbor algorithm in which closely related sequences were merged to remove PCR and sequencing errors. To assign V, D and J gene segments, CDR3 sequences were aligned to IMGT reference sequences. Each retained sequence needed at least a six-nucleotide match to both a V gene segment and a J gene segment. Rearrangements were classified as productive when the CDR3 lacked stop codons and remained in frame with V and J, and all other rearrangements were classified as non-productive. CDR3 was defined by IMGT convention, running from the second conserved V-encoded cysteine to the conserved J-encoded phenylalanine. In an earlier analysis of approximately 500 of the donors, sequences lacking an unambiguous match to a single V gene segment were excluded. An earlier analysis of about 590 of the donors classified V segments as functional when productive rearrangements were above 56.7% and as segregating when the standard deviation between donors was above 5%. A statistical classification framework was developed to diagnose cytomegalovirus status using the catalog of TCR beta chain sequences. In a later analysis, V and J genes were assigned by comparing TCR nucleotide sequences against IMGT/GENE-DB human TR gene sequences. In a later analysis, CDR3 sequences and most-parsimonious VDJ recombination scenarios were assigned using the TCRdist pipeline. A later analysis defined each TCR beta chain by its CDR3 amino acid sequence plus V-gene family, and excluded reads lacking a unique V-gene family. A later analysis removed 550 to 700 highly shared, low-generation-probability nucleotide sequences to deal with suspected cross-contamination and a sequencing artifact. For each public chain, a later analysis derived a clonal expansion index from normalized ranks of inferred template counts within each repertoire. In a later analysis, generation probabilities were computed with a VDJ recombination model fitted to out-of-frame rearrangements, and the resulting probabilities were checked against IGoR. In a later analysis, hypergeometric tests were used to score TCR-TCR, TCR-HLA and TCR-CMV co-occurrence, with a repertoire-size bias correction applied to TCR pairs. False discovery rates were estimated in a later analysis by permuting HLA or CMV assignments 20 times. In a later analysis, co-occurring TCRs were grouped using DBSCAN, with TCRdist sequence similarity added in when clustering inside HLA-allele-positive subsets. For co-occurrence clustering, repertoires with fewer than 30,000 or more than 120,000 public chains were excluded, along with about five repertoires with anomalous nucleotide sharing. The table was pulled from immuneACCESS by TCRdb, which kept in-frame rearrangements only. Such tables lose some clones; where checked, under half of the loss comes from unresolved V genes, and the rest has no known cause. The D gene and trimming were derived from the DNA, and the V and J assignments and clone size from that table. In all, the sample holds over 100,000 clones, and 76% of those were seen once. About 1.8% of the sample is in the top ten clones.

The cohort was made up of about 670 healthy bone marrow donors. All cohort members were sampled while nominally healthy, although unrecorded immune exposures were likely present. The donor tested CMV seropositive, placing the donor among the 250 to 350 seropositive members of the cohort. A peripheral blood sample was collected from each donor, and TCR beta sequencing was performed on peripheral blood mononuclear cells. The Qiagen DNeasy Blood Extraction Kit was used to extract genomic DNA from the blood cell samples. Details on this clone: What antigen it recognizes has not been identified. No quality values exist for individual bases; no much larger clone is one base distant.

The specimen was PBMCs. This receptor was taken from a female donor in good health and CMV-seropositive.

The base sequence is TGTGCCAGCAGCTTACAGGGTTCGTACAATGAGCAGTTCTTC. Translation gives CASSLQGSYNEQFF. The chain employs TRBV7-8 and TRBJ2-1; TRBD1 is a possible D gene, resting on 5 matching bases. From its cysteine to its phenylalanine, the CDR3 spans 14 amino acids. The only DNA kept is the CDR3, 42 bases in frame from the first base. CDR1 SGHVS and CDR2 FQNEAQ are derived from the germline V gene. Trimming costs V 2 bases and J 4 bases, and their ends lie 9 bases apart.